Listed here are 6 T cell receptor beta chains from one sample, sequenced in a study of blood T cell repertoires in COVID-19. Using immunoSEQ multiplex PCR, the repertoire was profiled, and TCRdb retains in-frame clones only, with some absent. Here the sample spans approximately 180,000 clones, more than 75% being singletons. The sequenced material came from peripheral blood. These receptors were collected from a woman in her 70s with acute or convalescent COVID-19.

The V gene is TRBV5-8, the J gene TRBJ2-7; 11 nucleotides match TRBD1. The CDR3 is 15 residues long. Germline V CDR1 and CDR2: SGHTS, YDEGEE. The V gene end was trimmed by 3 bases and the J gene end by 4 bases; junction bases not matched to a gene: 6. The CDR3 loop is CASSWGDRGLYEQYF. DNA for the CDR3: TGTGCCAGCAGCTGGGGGGACAGGGGGTTATACGAGCAGTACTTC. Using reference TRBV5-8 and TRBJ2-7 for the parts outside the CDR3, the full variable domain is EAGVTQSPTHLIKTRGQQATLRCSPISGHTSVYWYQQALGLGLQFLLWYDEGEERNRGNFPPRFSGRQFPNYSSELNVNALELEDSALYLCASSWGDRGLYEQYFGPGTRLTVT.

V usage is TRBV6-5 and J usage is TRBJ2-7, with TRBD2 matching 11 bases. Germline V gene lookup returns CDR1 MNHEY and CDR2 SVGAGI. The J segment lost 6 bases and the V segment lost 5 bases, leaving 6 bases of the junction unmatched. This CDR3 has 14 amino acids. In DNA, the CDR3 is TGTGCCAGCAGTCTTAGCGGGGGGGTACCCGAGCAGTACTTC. Its protein is CASSLSGGVPEQYF.

This clone has a handful of counts. The J gene is TRBJ1-1, the V gene TRBV5-4, with D maybe TRBD1 (6 bases). The V gene lost 4 bases and the J gene lost 7 bases, with 17 bases spanning the gap. There are 14 residues in the CDR3. Per germline, CDR1 SGHNT and CDR2 YYREEE (reference sequence). CDR3 coding DNA: TGTGCCAGCAGCCTAGTACAGGGACCATTTGAAGCTTTCTTT. Translated: CASSLVQGPFEAFF.

This clone was recorded once. The V and J genes are TRBV11-2 and TRBJ2-7; TRBD1 might be the D (5 bases). V was pared by 0 bases and J by 3 bases, with 9 bases between. The germline V gene encodes CDR1 SGHAT and CDR2 FQNNGV. The CDR3 spans 14 residues. In nucleotides, the CDR3 is TGTGCCAGCAGCTTAGACAGGGCCCGCTACGAGCAGTACTTC. Translation: CASSLDRARYEQYF.

This clone was counted at least ten times. The V and J genes are TRBV4-2 and TRBJ2-5; no clear D. The V and J ends lost 5 bases and 5 bases respectively, with 12 bases between them. There are 13 residues in the CDR3. The germline CDR1 and CDR2 sequences are LGHNA and YNFKEQ. Written as DNA, the CDR3 is TGTGCCAGCAGCAGCGTGTTGACGGAGACCCAGTACTTC. Translation gives CASSSVLTETQYF.

This clone was seen more than once but under ten times. V usage is TRBV19 and J usage is TRBJ1-1; TRBD1 might be the D (6 bases). Trimming removed 9 bases at V and 6 bases at J, with 17 bases between. The germline gives CDR1 LNHDA, CDR2 SQIVND (reference sequence). The CDR3 has 13 amino acids. This CDR3 is CASRDKGNPEAFF. CDR3 DNA sequence: TGTGCCAGCCGGGACAAGGGGAATCCTGAAGCTTTCTTT.